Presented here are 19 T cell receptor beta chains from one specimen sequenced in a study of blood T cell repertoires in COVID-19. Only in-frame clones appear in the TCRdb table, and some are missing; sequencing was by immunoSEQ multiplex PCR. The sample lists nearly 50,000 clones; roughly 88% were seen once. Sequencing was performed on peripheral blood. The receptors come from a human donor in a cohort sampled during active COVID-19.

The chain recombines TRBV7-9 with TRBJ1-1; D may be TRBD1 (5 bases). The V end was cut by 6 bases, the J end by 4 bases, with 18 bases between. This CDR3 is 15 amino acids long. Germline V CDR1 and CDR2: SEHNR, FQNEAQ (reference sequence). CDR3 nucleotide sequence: TGTGCCAGCAGGGCACCCGGGGGTGTCGGCACTGAAGCTTTCTTT. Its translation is CASRAPGGVGTEAFF.

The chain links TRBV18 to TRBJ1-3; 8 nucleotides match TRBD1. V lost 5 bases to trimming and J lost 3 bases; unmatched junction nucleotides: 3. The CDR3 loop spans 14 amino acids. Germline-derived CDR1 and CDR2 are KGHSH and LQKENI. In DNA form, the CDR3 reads TGTGCCAGCTCAGAGGACAGGGATGGAAACACCATATATTTT. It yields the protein CASSEDRDGNTIYF.

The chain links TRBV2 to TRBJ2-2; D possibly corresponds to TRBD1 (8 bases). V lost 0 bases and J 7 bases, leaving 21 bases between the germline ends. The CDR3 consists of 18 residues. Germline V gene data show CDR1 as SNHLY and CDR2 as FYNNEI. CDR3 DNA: TGTGCCAGCAGTGAAGCGCCCGGGAACAGGGGGGGAAGCGGGGAGCTGTTTTTT. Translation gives CASSEAPGNRGGSGELFF.

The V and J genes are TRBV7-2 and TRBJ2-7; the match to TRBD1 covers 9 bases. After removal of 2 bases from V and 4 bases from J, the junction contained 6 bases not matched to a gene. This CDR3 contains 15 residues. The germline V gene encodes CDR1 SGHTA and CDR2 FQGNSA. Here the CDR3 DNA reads TGTGCCAGCAGCTTACAAACAGGGGGCGGATACGAGCAGTACTTC. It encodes CASSLQTGGGYEQYF.

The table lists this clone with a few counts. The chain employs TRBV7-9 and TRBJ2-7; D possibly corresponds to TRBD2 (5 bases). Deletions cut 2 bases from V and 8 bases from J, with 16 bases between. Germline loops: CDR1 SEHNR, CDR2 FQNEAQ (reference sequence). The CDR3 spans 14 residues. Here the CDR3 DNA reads TGTGCCAGCAGCTTACCAGGCTTATTAGCGAAGCAGTACTTC. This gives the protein CASSLPGLLAKQYF.

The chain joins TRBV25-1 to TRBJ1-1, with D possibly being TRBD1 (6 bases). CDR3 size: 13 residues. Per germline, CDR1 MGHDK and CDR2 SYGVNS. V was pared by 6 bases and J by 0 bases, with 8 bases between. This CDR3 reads CASRRGMNTEAFF. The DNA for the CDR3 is TGTGCCAGCAGAAGGGGGATGAACACTGAAGCTTTCTTT.

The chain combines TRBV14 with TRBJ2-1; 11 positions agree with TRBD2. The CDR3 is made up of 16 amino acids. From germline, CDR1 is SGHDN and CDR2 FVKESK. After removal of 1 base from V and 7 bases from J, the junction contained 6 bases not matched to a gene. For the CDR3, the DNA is TGTGCCAGCAGCCAAGGGTTAGCGGGAGGGCAGAATGAGCAGTTCTTC. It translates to CASSQGLAGGQNEQFF. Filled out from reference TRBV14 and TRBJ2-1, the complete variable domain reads EAGVTQFPSHSVIEKGQTVTLRCDPISGHDNLYWYRRVMGKEIKFLLHFVKESKQDESGMPNNRFLAERTGGTYSTLKVQPAELEDSGVYFCASSQGLAGGQNEQFFGPGTRLTVL.

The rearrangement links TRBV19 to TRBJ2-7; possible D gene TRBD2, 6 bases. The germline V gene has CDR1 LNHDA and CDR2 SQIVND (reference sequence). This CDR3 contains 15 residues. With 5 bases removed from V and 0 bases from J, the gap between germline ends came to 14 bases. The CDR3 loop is CASSGGTPSSYEQYF. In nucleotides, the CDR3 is TGTGCCAGTAGTGGCGGGACCCCATCCTCCTACGAGCAGTACTTC.

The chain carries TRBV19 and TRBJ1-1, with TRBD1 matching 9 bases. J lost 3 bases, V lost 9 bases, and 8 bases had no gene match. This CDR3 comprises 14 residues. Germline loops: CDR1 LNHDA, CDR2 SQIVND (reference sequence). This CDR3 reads CASRTGQGYTEAFF. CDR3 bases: TGTGCCAGCAGAACTGGACAGGGGTACACTGAAGCTTTCTTT.

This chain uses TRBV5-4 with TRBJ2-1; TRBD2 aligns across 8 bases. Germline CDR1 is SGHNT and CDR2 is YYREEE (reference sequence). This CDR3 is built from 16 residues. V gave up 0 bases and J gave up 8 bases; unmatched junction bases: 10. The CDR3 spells CASSLATGGAGYEQFF. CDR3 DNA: TGTGCCAGCAGCTTGGCCACGGGAGGGGCGGGCTATGAGCAGTTCTTC.

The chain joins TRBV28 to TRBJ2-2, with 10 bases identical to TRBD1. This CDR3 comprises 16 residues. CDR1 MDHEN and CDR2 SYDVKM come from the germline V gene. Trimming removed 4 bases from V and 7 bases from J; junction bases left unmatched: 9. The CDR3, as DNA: TGTGCCAGCAGTTCTCCGGGACAGGGGACGATCGGGGAGCTGTTTTTT. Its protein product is CASSSPGQGTIGELFF.

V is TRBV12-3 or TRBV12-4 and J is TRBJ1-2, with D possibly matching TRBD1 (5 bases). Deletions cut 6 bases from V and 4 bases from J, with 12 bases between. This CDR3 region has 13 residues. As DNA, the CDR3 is TGTGCCAGCAGCCCCGACAGTCCCTATGGCTACACCTTC. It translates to CASSPDSPYGYTF.

CDR3 sequence (DNA): TGTGCCAGCTCACGAATGGAGAGCTCTGGAAACACCATATATTTT. Its translation: CASSRMESSGNTIYF. The chain links TRBV18 to TRBJ1-3; D not resolved. Between the trimmed V and J ends, which lost 4 bases and 0 bases, there was a span of 10 bases. CDR3 length equals 15 residues. Per the germline V gene, CDR1 is KGHSH and CDR2 is LQKENI.

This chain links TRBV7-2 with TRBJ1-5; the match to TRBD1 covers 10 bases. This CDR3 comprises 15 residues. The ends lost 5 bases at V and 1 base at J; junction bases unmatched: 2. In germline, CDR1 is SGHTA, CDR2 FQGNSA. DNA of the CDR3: TGTGCCAGCAGCCGGGACAGGGGAAGCAATCAGCCCCAGCATTTT. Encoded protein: CASSRDRGSNQPQHF.

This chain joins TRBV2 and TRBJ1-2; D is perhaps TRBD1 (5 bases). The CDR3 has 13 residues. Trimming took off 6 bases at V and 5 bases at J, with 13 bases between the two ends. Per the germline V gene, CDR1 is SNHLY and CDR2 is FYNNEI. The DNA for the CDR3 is TGTGCCAGCAGCGTCGAAGGGGCTTATGGCTACACCTTC. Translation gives CASSVEGAYGYTF.

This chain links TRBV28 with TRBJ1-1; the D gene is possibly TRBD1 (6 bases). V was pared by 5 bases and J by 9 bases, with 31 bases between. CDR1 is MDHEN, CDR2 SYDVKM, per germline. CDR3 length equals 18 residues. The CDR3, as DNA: TGTGCCAGCAGTCCAGACCGCTTACGACAGGTGGGGTTGATGAAAGCTTTCTTT. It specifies CASSPDRLRQVGLMKAFF. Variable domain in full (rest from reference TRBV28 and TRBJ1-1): DVKVTQSSRYLVKRTGEKVFLECVQDMDHENMFWYRQDPGLGLRLIYFSYDVKMKEKGDIPEGYSVSREKKERFSLILESASTNQTSMYLCASSPDRLRQVGLMKAFFGQGTRLTVV.

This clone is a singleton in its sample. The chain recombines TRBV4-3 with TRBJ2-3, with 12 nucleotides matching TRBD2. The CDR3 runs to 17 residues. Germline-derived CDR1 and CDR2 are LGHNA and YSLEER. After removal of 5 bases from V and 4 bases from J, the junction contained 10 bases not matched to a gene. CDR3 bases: TGCGCCAGCAGCTATTCGCCGACTAGCGGGAGCGCAGATACGCAGTATTTT. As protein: CASSYSPTSGSADTQYF.

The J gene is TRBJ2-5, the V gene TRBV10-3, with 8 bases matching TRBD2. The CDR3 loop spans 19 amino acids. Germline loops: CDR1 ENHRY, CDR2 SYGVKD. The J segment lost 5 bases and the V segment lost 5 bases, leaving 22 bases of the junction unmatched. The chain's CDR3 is CAISSTNPRGGEMLETQYF. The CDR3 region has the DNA TGTGCCATCAGTTCAACGAACCCCCGGGGGGGGGAGATGCTGGAGACCCAGTACTTC.

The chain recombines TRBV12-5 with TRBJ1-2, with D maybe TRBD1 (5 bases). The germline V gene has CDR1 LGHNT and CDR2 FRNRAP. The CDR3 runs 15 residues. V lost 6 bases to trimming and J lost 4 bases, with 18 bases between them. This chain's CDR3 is CASGMEPGLSYGYTF. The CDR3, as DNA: TGTGCTAGTGGAATGGAACCGGGACTTAGCTATGGCTACACCTTC.